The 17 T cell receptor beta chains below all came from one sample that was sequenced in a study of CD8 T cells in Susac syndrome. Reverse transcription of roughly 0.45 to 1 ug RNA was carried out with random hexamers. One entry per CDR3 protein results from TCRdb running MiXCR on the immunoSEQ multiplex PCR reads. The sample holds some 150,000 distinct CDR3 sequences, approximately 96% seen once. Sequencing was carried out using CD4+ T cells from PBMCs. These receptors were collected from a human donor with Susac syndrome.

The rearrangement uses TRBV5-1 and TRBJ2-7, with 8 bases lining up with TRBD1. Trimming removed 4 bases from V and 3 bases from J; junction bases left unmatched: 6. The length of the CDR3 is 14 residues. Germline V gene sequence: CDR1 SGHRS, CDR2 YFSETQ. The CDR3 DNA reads TGCGCCAGCAGCCCGGACAGGGCTTACTACGAGCAGTACTTC. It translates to CASSPDRAYYEQYF. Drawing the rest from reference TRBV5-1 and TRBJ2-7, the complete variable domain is KAGVTQTPRYLIKTRGQQVTLSCSPISGHRSVSWYQQTPGQGLQFLFEYFSETQRNKGNFPGRFSGRQFSNSRSEMNVSTLELGDSALYLCASSPDRAYYEQYFGPGTRLTVT.

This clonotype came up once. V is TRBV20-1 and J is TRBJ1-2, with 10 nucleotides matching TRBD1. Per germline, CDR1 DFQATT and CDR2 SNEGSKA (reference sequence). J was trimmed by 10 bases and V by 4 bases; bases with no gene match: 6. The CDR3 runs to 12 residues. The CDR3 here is CSAKKGQGPYTF. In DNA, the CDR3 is TGCAGTGCTAAGAAGGGACAGGGGCCCTACACCTTC.

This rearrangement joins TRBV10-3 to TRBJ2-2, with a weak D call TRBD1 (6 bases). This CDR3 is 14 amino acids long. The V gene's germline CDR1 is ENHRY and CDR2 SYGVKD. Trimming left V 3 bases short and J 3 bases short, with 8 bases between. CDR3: CAISDAGDTGELFF. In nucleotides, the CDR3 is TGTGCCATCAGTGACGCAGGGGACACCGGGGAGCTGTTTTTT.

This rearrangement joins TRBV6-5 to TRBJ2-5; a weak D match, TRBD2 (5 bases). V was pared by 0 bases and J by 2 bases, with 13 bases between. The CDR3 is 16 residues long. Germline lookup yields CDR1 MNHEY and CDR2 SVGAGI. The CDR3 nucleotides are TGTGCCAGCAGTTACTCGGCCGCCCCGGGGCAAGAGACCCAGTACTTC. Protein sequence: CASSYSAAPGQETQYF.

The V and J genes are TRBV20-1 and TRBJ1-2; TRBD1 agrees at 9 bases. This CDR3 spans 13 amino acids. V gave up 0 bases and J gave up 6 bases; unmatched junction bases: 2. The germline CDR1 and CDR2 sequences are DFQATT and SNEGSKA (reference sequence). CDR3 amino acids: CSARDWTGDGYTF. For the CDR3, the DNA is TGCAGTGCTAGAGATTGGACAGGGGATGGCTACACCTTC.

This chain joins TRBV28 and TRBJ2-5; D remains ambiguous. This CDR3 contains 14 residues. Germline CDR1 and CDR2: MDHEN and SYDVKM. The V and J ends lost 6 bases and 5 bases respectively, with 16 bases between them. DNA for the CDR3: TGTGCCAGCAGAACTCCCGGGTCCAGGGAGACCCAGTACTTC. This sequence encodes CASRTPGSRETQYF.

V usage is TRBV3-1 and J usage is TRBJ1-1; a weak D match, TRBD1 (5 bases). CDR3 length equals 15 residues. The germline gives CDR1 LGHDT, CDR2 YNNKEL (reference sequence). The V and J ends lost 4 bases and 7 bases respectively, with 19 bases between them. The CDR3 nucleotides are TGTGCCAGCAGCCGAGGGGAAGGGACGACGAGTGAAGCTTTCTTT. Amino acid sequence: CASSRGEGTTSEAFF.

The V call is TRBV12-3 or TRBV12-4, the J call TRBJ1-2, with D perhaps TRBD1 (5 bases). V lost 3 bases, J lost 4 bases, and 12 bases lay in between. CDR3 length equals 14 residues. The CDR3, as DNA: TGTGCCAGCAGTTTGTCGGCAGGGACCTATGGCTACACCTTC. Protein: CASSLSAGTYGYTF.

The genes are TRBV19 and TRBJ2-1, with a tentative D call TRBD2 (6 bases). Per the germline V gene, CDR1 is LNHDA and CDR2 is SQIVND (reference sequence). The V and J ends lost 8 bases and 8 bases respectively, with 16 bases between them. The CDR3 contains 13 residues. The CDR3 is CASASGGLYEQFF. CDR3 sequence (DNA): TGTGCCAGTGCAAGCGGAGGGCTATATGAGCAGTTCTTC.

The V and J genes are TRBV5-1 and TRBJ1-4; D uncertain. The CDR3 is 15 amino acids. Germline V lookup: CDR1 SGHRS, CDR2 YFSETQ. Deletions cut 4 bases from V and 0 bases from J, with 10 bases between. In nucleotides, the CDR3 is TGCGCCAGCAGCCTAGCCAGTGCAACTAATGAAAAACTGTTTTTT. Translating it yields CASSLASATNEKLFF.

For the CDR3, the DNA is TGTGCCAGCAGCTCCGGGACAAACGCAGATACGCAGTATTTT. Protein sequence: CASSSGTNADTQYF. The V gene is TRBV12-3 or TRBV12-4, the J gene TRBJ2-3, with D perhaps TRBD1 (6 bases). CDR3 length: 14 residues. Trimming took off 6 bases at V and 4 bases at J, with 14 bases between the two ends.

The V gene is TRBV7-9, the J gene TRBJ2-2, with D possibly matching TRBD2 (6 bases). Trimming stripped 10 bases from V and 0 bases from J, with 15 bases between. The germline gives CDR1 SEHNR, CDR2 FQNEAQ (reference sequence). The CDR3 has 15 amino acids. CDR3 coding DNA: TGTGCCATCCGTGCCGGGAGCGCGAACACCGGGGAGCTGTTTTTT. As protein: CAIRAGSANTGELFF.

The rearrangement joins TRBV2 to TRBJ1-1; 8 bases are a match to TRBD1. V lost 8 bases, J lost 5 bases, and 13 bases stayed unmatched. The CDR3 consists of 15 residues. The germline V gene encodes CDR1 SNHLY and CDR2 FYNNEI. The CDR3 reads CASGGTGSRTTEAFF. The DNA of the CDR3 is TGTGCCAGCGGAGGGACAGGAAGTAGGACAACTGAAGCTTTCTTT. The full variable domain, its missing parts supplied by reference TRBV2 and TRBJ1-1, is EPEVTQTPSHQVTQMGQEVILRCVPISNHLYFYWYRQILGQKVEFLVSFYNNEISEKSEIFDDQFSVERPDGSNFTLKIRSTKLEDSAMYFCASGGTGSRTTEAFFGQGTRLTVV.

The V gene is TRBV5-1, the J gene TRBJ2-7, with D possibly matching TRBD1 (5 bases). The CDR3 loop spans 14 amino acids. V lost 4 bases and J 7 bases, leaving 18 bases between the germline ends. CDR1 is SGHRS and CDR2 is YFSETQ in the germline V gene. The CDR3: CASSLAGHRWEQYF. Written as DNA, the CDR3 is TGCGCCAGCAGCCTTGCTGGACATCGCTGGGAGCAGTACTTC. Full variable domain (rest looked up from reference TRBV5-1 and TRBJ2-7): KAGVTQTPRYLIKTRGQQVTLSCSPISGHRSVSWYQQTPGQGLQFLFEYFSETQRNKGNFPGRFSGRQFSNSRSEMNVSTLELGDSALYLCASSLAGHRWEQYFGPGTRLTVT.

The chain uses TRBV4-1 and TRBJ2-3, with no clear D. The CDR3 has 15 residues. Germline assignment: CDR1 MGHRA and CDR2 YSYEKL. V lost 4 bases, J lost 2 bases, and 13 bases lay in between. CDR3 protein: CASSRVPLHTDTQYF. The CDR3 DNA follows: TGCGCCAGCAGCCGTGTCCCACTCCACACAGATACGCAGTATTTT.

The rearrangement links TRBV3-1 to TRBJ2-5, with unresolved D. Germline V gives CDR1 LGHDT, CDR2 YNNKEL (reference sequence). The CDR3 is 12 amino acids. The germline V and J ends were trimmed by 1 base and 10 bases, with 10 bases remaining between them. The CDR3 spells CASSQAKGIQYF. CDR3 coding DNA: TGTGCCAGCAGCCAAGCTAAAGGGATCCAGTACTTC.

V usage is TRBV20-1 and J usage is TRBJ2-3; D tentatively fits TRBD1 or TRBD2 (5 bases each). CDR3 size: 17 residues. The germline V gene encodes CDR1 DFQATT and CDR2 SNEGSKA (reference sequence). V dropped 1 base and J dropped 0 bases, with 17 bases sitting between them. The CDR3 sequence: CSARGFGTAGSTDTQYF. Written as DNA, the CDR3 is TGCAGTGCTAGAGGGTTCGGGACGGCCGGTAGCACAGATACGCAGTATTTT.